This T cell receptor (beta chain) was recovered during a study of T cell responses to AZD1222 COVID-19 vaccine. Study at large: Analyses pooled second doses at about 4 or about 12 weeks.

V shed 1 base, J shed 5 bases, and the junction held 3 bases outside the gene matches. CDR1 is LGHNA and CDR2 is YNFKEQ in the germline V gene. There are 15 residues in the CDR3. Profiling relied on immunoSEQ multiplex PCR, and the TCRdb table lists in-frame clones only, not all of them. The sample has over 85,000 clones, around 86% seen once. This clone was counted a few times. Its target is unknown. Findings and caveats of the study: Two doses of AZD1222 preceded a rise in Spike-specific TCR breadth and depth.

This clonotype was obtained from an adult in good health. The chain employs TRBV4-2 and TRBJ2-3; 10 nucleotides agree with TRBD1. This specimen was peripheral blood, taken on day 0 of AZD1222 vaccination. The DNA of the CDR3 is TGTGCCAGCAGCCAAGGGGACAGGGGTATAGATACGCAGTATTTT. This encodes CASSQGDRGIDTQYF.